This entry lists 25 T cell receptor beta chains sequenced from one sample in a study of blood T cell repertoires in COVID-19. Generated by immunoSEQ multiplex PCR, the TCRdb table keeps only in-frame clones and is missing some. The profile shows 84,000 or so clones, around three quarters of them singletons. The specimen sequenced was peripheral blood. These receptors were obtained from a woman over 75 with acute or convalescent COVID-19.

The chain is built from TRBV6-1 and TRBJ1-2, with a tentative D call TRBD1 (5 bases). This CDR3 comprises 13 residues. Germline lookup yields CDR1 MNHNS and CDR2 SASEGT. V gave up 3 bases and J gave up 7 bases, with 12 bases separating them. CDR3 amino acids: CASSDRGILGYTF. CDR3 DNA: TGTGCCAGCAGTGATCGGGGGATCCTTGGCTACACCTTC.

This clone is a singleton in its sample. The chain couples TRBV2 to TRBJ2-3; possible D gene TRBD2, 5 bases. Germline lookup yields CDR1 SNHLY and CDR2 FYNNEI. The CDR3 is made up of 14 amino acids. The V gene lost 5 bases and the J gene lost 2 bases, with 11 bases spanning the gap. DNA of the CDR3: TGTGCCAGCAGTAAACTGGACTCCACAGATACGCAGTATTTT. Translated: CASSKLDSTDTQYF.

V usage is TRBV6-5 and J usage is TRBJ2-7; 10 bases align to TRBD1. Trimming cost V 4 bases and J 3 bases; bases outside gene matches: 9. CDR3 length: 16 amino acids. From germline, CDR1 is MNHEY and CDR2 SVGAGI. In DNA form, the CDR3 reads TGTGCCAGCAGTTTTATGCCGGGACAGGGGTACTACGAGCAGTACTTC. Its protein product is CASSFMPGQGYYEQYF.

This clone was detected once. The chain couples TRBV9 to TRBJ1-2; no definite D call. The CDR3 extends over 13 amino acids. Germline lookup yields CDR1 SGDLS and CDR2 YYNGEE. The V and J ends lost 1 base and 7 bases respectively, with 11 bases between them. CDR3 region: CASSVKLVGGYTF. DNA of the CDR3: TGTGCCAGCAGCGTAAAGTTGGTCGGTGGCTACACCTTC.

The chain uses TRBV30 and TRBJ2-5; D uncertain. This CDR3 comprises 12 residues. Germline-derived CDR1 and CDR2 are GTSNPN and SVGIG (reference sequence). The V end lost 0 bases, the J end lost 7 bases, and 9 bases lay between the germline ends. CDR3 coding DNA: TGTGCCTGGAGTGTGCCCCCAGGGACCCAGTACTTC. The encoded protein is CAWSVPPGTQYF.

V gene TRBV28 combines with J gene TRBJ2-7, with a weak D call TRBD1 (6 bases). V was shortened by 4 bases and J by 4 bases, with 14 bases between the two germline ends. Germline loops: CDR1 MDHEN, CDR2 SYDVKM. This CDR3 is 14 amino acids long. The CDR3 DNA sequence: TGTGCCAGCAGTTATGGGGGCTACCGTTACGAGCAGTACTTC. Residues: CASSYGGYRYEQYF.

Only one count was recorded for this clone. The same CDR3 is also encoded by other DNA sequences in this sample. The CDR3 bases are TGTGCCAGCTCAAGGGACAGACAAGAGACCCAGTACTTC. It encodes CASSRDRQETQYF. The chain joins TRBV18 to TRBJ2-5; 7 bases match TRBD1. CDR3 length equals 13 residues. V shed 5 bases and J 2 bases; nucleotides not matched to a gene: 2. The germline V gene encodes CDR1 KGHSH and CDR2 LQKENI.

This chain links TRBV3-1 (or the pseudogene TRBV3-2) with TRBJ2-7, with D perhaps matching TRBD2 (6 bases). The ends were cut back, 1 base at V and 7 bases at J, with 14 bases in the middle. The CDR3 has 14 amino acids. CDR1 and CDR2 from the germline V gene are LGHDT and YNNKEL (reference sequence). The CDR3 spells CASSQGAGHWEQYF. In DNA form, the CDR3 reads TGTGCCAGCAGCCAAGGCGCGGGGCATTGGGAGCAGTACTTC.

The V gene is TRBV5-6, the J gene TRBJ2-1; TRBD2 matches 8 bases. Germline CDR1 SGHDT, CDR2 YYEEEE. Unmatched junction bases numbered 0, after V lost 4 bases and J lost 3 bases. This CDR3 has 13 residues. In DNA, the CDR3 is TGTGCCAGCAGCGGGACTAGCTACAATGAGCAGTTCTTC. Amino acids: CASSGTSYNEQFF.

This clone was counted only a few times. V usage is TRBV12-3 or TRBV12-4 and J usage is TRBJ1-2, with unresolved D. V lost 5 bases and J lost 2, with 6 bases in between. The CDR3 is 12 residues long. CDR3 DNA: TGTGCCAGCAGTACAATGAACTATGGCTACACCTTC. Translated: CASSTMNYGYTF.

The chain recombines TRBV5-6 with TRBJ1-5; D call uncertain. This CDR3 contains 15 residues. V was clipped by 0 bases and J by 6 bases, with 13 bases between them. The germline CDR1 and CDR2 sequences are SGHDT and YYEEEE. The CDR3 DNA is TGTGCCAGCAGCTTGGGGCAGGTGATCGGTCAGCCCCAGCATTTT. The encoded protein is CASSLGQVIGQPQHF.

This chain uses TRBV5-1 with TRBJ1-6; the D is unclear. Trimming stripped 2 bases from V and 8 bases from J, with 11 bases between. The CDR3 length is 14 residues. The germline V gene has CDR1 SGHRS and CDR2 YFSETQ. The CDR3 sequence is CASSFSGGYSPLHF. DNA for the CDR3: TGCGCCAGCAGCTTCTCCGGAGGCTATTCACCCCTCCACTTT.

The chain is built from TRBV5-6 and TRBJ2-1; a weak D match, TRBD1 (5 bases). V was shortened by 1 base and J by 9 bases, with 14 bases between the two germline ends. Germline CDR1 SGHDT, CDR2 YYEEEE. The CDR3 spans 14 residues. This CDR3 reads CASSLPQGSSEQFF. Written as DNA, the CDR3 is TGTGCCAGCAGCTTGCCCCAGGGCTCTAGTGAGCAGTTCTTC.

The V call is TRBV10-3, the J call TRBJ2-3; 8 bases map to TRBD2. The CDR3 has 17 residues. V dropped 4 bases and J dropped 2; count of bases not matched to a gene: 11. The germline gives CDR1 ENHRY, CDR2 SYGVKD. The CDR3 sequence: CAISALPTSVFTDTQYF. The CDR3 region has the DNA TGTGCCATCAGTGCCCTCCCGACTAGCGTGTTCACAGATACGCAGTATTTT.

The chain employs TRBV5-4 and TRBJ2-1; 12 bases map to TRBD2. Germline CDR1 SGHNT, CDR2 YYREEE (reference sequence). This CDR3 has 15 amino acids. Germline trimming cut 2 bases from V and 7 bases from J; bases unmatched to any gene: 4. The CDR3 region is CASSLLAGGGNEQFF. CDR3 coding DNA: TGTGCCAGCAGCTTACTAGCGGGAGGTGGGAATGAGCAGTTCTTC. Supplemented by reference TRBV5-4 and TRBJ2-1, the full variable domain reads ETGVTQSPTHLIKTRGQQVTLRCSSQSGHNTVSWYQQALGQGPQFIFQYYREEENGRGNFPPRFSGLQFPNYSSELNVNALELDDSALYLCASSLLAGGGNEQFFGPGTRLTVL.

The chain couples TRBV2 to TRBJ1-2, with 8 nucleotides matching TRBD1. CDR3 length: 14 amino acids. Germline lookup yields CDR1 SNHLY and CDR2 FYNNEI. The J segment lost 3 bases and the V segment lost 7 bases, leaving 7 bases of the junction unmatched. The CDR3 reads CASIIDRGYYGYTF. The CDR3 DNA follows: TGTGCCAGCATCATTGACAGGGGCTACTATGGCTACACCTTC. Based on the CDR3 plus reference TRBV2 and TRBJ1-2, the full variable domain is EPEVTQTPSHQVTQMGQEVILRCVPISNHLYFYWYRQILGQKVEFLVSFYNNEISEKSEIFDDQFSVERPDGSNFTLKIRSTKLEDSAMYFCASIIDRGYYGYTFGSGTRLTVV.

V usage is TRBV4-1 and J usage is TRBJ2-5, with 7 bases that match TRBD1. The CDR3 is made up of 17 amino acids. After removal of 1 base from V and 5 bases from J, the junction contained 13 bases not matched to a gene. In germline, CDR1 is MGHRA, CDR2 YSYEKL. The CDR3 sequence: CASSQAETGRPGETQYF. The CDR3 nucleotides are TGCGCCAGCAGCCAAGCCGAGACAGGGCGCCCGGGGGAGACCCAGTACTTC.

The chain uses TRBV19 and TRBJ2-6; D not certain. The germline gives CDR1 LNHDA, CDR2 SQIVND (reference sequence). Trimming removed 5 bases at V and 1 base at J, with 12 bases between. The CDR3 extends over 16 amino acids. The CDR3 sequence: CASSERSSSGANVLTF. In DNA form, the CDR3 reads TGTGCCAGTAGTGAGCGAAGTAGTTCTGGGGCCAACGTCCTGACTTTC.

The V and J genes are TRBV27 and TRBJ1-1; TRBD1 agrees at 7 bases. From germline, CDR1 is MNHEY and CDR2 SMNVEV (reference sequence). Losses at the gene ends were 5 bases for V and 4 bases for J; bases not matched to a gene: 10. The CDR3 sequence is 15 residues long. CDR3 sequence reads: CASSALGGIGTEAFF. The CDR3 bases are TGTGCCAGCAGTGCCCTAGGGGGCATCGGCACTGAAGCTTTCTTT.

This rearrangement joins TRBV6-5 to TRBJ1-2, with D perhaps matching TRBD1 (5 bases). Per germline, CDR1 MNHEY and CDR2 SVGAGI. Trimming left V 10 bases short and J 4 bases short, with 10 bases between. The CDR3 has 11 amino acids. DNA for the CDR3: TGTGCCACCACAGGCTTCTATGGCTACACCTTC. It yields the protein CATTGFYGYTF.

V and J are TRBV4-2 and TRBJ2-3; 8 nucleotides align to TRBD2. The germline V gene encodes CDR1 LGHNA and CDR2 YNFKEQ. The CDR3 is 17 residues long. J gave up 2 bases and V 1 base, and 8 bases lay outside the gene matches. In DNA, the CDR3 is TGTGCCAGCAGCCAAGTCCCAGCGGGGGACCACACAGATACGCAGTATTTT. Encoded protein: CASSQVPAGDHTDTQYF.

The chain carries TRBV11-2 and TRBJ2-7; D possibly corresponds to TRBD1 (6 bases). The CDR3 runs to 15 residues. Germline-derived CDR1 and CDR2 are SGHAT and FQNNGV. V was pared by 3 bases and J by 4 bases, with 16 bases between. CDR3 protein: CASSFARGFLYEQYF. The CDR3 DNA sequence: TGTGCCAGCAGCTTTGCCAGGGGCTTCCTTTACGAGCAGTACTTC.

Only a few counts were recorded for this clone. This chain's CDR3 is CASSSSGYGYTF. Written as DNA, the CDR3 is TGTGCCAGCAGCTCAAGCGGCTATGGCTACACCTTC. The chain is built from TRBV7-9 and TRBJ1-2; D gene ambiguous. V lost 4 bases and J lost 4, with 7 bases in between. The CDR3 is made up of 12 amino acids. Germline CDR1 is SEHNR and CDR2 is FQNEAQ (reference sequence).

This clone was seen many times. This chain links TRBV9 with TRBJ2-7, with D tentatively TRBD1 (6 bases). Trimming shortened V by 0 bases and J by 7 bases, and 8 bases separated the two germline ends. Germline V lookup: CDR1 SGDLS, CDR2 YYNGEE. The CDR3 contains 12 residues. This CDR3 is CASSVDRGEQYF. For the CDR3, the DNA is TGTGCCAGCAGCGTAGATAGGGGGGAGCAGTACTTC.

CDR3 region: CASSLGLAGGQETQYF. Written as DNA, the CDR3 is TGTGCCAGCAGTTTGGGACTAGCGGGAGGACAGGAGACCCAGTACTTC. The rearrangement links TRBV27 to TRBJ2-5; TRBD2 matches at 15 bases. Germline V CDR1 and CDR2: MNHEY, SMNVEV (reference sequence). Germline trimming cut 3 bases from V and 5 bases from J; bases unmatched to any gene: 4. This CDR3 is built from 16 residues.